This T cell receptor (beta chain) was recovered during a study of T cells after yellow fever vaccination. Whole-study results and caveats: Reappearance after the booster was seen for most primary-vaccination clones, at 95% to 96% CD4 and 70% to 90% CD8. Weaker, the secondary response had a peak occurring faster, on day 5 versus 15. Contaminating bulk clonotypes could be abundant in FACS-sorted repertoires.

Template switching with 5'RACE generated the TCR cDNA and added a universal primer site and UMIs. TCRdb itself ran the 5' RACE reads through MiXCR, one entry per CDR3 protein. The data contain approximately 350,000 distinct CDR3 sequences, around a tenth of them singletons. Note on this clonotype: The antigen remains unidentified.

The sample was PBMCs, taken on the day of the first yellow fever vaccination. The receptor comes from a man between 18 and 29 years old who received the YFV17D yellow fever vaccine.

The CDR3 region has the DNA TGTGCCAGCAGCCTCGGGGCACTTCCTAACTATGGCTACACCTTC. Its protein is CASSLGALPNYGYTF. This chain connects TRBV12-3 or TRBV12-4 to TRBJ1-2; the D gene is possibly TRBD1 (5 bases). The CDR3 totals 15 residues. The V and J ends lost 6 bases and 0 bases respectively, with 14 bases between them.